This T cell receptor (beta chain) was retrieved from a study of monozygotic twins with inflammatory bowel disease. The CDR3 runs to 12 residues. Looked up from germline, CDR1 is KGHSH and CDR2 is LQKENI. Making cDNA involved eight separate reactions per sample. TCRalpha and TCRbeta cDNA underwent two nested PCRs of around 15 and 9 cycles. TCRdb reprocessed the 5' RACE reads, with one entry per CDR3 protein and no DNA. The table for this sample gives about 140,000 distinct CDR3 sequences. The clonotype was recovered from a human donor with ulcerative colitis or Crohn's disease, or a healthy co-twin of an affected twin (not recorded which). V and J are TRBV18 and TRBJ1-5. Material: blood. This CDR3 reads CASSPGLQPQHF.